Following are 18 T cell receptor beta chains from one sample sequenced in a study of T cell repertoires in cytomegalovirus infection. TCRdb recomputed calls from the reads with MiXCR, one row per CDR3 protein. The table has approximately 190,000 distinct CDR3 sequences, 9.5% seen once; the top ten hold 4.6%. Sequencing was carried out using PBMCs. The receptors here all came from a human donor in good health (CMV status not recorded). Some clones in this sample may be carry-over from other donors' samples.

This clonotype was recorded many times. CDR3 in amino acids: CASSSEAGGLNEQFF. CDR3 sequence (DNA): TGTGCCAGCAGCTCTGAAGCGGGGGGGCTTAATGAGCAGTTCTTC. The genes are TRBV7-6 and TRBJ2-1; 10 bases line up with TRBD2. Germline trimming cut 4 bases from V and 7 bases from J; bases unmatched to any gene: 7. CDR1 and CDR2 from the germline V gene are SGHVS and FNYEAQ. CDR3 length equals 15 residues. The variable domain in full, completed from reference TRBV7-6 and TRBJ2-1, reads GAGVSQSPRYKVTKRGQDVALRCDPISGHVSLYWYRQALGQGPEFLTYFNYEAQQDKSGLPNDRFSAERPEGSISTLTIQRTEQRDSAMYRCASSSEAGGLNEQFFGPGTRLTVL.

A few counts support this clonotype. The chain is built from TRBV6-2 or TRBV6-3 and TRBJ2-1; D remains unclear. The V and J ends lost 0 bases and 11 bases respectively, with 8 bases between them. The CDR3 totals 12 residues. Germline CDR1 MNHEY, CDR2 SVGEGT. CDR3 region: CASSYSTQQQFF. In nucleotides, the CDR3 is TGTGCCAGCAGTTACTCGACTCAGCAGCAGTTCTTC.

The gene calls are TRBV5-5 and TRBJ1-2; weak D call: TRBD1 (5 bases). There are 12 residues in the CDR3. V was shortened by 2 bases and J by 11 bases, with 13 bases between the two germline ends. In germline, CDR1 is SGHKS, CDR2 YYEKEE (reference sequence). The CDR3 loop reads CASSFGTVKYTF. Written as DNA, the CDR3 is TGTGCCAGCAGCTTCGGGACGGTTAAATACACCTTC. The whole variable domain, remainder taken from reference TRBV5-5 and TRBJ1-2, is DAGVTQSPTHLIKTRGQQVTLRCSPISGHKSVSWYQQVLGQGPQFIFQYYEKEERGRGNFPDRFSARQFPNYSSELNVNALLLGDSALYLCASSFGTVKYTFGSGTRLTVV.

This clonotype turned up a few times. The CDR3 protein is CSVGRSGTTYNEQFF. CDR3 nucleotides: TGCAGCGTAGGAAGATCCGGGACTACCTACAATGAGCAGTTCTTC. This chain links TRBV29-1 with TRBJ2-1, with TRBD2 matching 7 bases. CDR3 length equals 15 residues. V shed 6 bases, J shed 2 bases, and the junction held 10 bases outside the gene matches. The germline V gene encodes CDR1 SQVTM and CDR2 ANQGSEA.

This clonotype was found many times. CDR3 DNA sequence: TGTGCCAGCAAAGGCCAAGAGACCCAGTACTTC. Its protein is CASKGQETQYF. This chain uses TRBV28 with TRBJ2-5; D not resolved. Germline values: CDR1 MDHEN, CDR2 SYDVKM. Trimming pared 7 bases from V and 1 base from J, leaving 4 bases between. The length of the CDR3 is 11 residues.

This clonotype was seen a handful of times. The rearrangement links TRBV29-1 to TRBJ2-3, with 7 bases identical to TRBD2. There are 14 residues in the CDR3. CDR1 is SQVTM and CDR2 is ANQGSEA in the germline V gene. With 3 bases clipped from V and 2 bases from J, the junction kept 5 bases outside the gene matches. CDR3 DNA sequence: TGCAGCGTTGAGGGGCTAGCGGTCACAGATACGCAGTATTTT. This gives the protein CSVEGLAVTDTQYF.

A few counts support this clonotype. The CDR3 here is CATSKKTDTQYF. CDR3 nucleotide sequence: TGTGCCACCAGTAAGAAGACAGATACGCAGTATTTT. The V gene is TRBV24-1, the J gene TRBJ2-3; unclear D gene. The CDR3 runs 12 residues. In germline, CDR1 is KGHDR, CDR2 SFDVKD. The germline V and J ends were trimmed by 6 bases and 3 bases, with 6 bases remaining between them.

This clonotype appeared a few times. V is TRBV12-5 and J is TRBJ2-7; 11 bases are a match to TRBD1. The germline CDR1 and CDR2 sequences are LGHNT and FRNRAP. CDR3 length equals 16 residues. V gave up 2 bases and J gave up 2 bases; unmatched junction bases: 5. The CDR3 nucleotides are TGTGCTAGTGGTTTGTCCTCGGGACAGGGGGCCTACGAGCAGTACTTC. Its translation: CASGLSSGQGAYEQYF. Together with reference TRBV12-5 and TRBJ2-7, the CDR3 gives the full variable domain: DARVTQTPRHKVTEMGQEVTMRCQPILGHNTVFWYRQTMMQGLELLAYFRNRAPLDDSGMPKDRFSAEMPDATLATLKIQPSEPRDSAVYFCASGLSSGQGAYEQYFGPGTRLTVT.

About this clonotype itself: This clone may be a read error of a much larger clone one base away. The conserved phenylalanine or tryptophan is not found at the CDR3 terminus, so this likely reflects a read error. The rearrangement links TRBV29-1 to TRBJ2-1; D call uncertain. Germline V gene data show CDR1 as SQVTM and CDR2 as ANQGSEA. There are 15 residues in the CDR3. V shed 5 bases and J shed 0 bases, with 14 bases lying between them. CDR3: CSVLSRLVSYNEQFL. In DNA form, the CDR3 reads TGCAGCGTTCTATCTAGGCTAGTCTCCTACAATGAGCAGTTCTTA.

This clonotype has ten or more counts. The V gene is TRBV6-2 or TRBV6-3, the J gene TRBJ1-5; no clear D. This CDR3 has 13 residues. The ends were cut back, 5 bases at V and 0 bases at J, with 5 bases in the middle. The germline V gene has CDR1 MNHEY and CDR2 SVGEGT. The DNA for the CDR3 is TGTGCCAGCAGTGAAATTAGCAATCAGCCCCAGCATTTT. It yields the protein CASSEISNQPQHF.

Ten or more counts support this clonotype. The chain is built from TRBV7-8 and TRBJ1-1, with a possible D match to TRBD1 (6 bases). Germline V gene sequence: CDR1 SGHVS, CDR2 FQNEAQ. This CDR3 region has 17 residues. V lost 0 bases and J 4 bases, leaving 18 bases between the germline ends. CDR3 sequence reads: CASSLAPRGKGGTEAFF. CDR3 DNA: TGTGCCAGCAGCTTAGCCCCCAGGGGTAAGGGTGGCACTGAAGCTTTCTTT. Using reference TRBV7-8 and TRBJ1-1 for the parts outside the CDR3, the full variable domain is GAGVSQSPRYKVAKRGQDVALRCDPISGHVSLFWYQQALGQGPEFLTYFQNEAQLDKSGLPSDRFFAERPEGSVSTLKIQRTQQEDSAVYLCASSLAPRGKGGTEAFFGQGTRLTVV.

DNA for the CDR3: TGCAGTGCTAGAGGACAGGGTGGTCAGTCCGTGTCTGAAAAACTGTTTTTT. Amino acid sequence: CSARGQGGQSVSEKLFF. The chain joins TRBV20-1 to TRBJ1-4; 7 nucleotides line up with TRBD1. Unmatched junction bases numbered 15, after V lost 1 base and J lost 7 bases. CDR1 and CDR2 (germline): DFQATT, SNEGSKA (reference sequence). The CDR3 runs 17 residues.

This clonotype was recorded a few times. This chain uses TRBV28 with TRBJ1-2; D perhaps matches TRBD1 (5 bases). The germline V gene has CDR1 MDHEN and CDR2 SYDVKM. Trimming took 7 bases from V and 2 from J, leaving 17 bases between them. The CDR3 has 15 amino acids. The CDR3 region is CASTLLLWGNYGYTF. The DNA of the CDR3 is TGTGCCAGCACCCTACTACTGTGGGGGAACTATGGCTACACCTTC.

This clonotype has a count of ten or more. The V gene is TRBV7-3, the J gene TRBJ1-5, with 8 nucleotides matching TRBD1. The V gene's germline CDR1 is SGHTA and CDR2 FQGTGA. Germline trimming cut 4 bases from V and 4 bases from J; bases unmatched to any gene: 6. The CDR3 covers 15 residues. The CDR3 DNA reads TGTGCCAGCAGCTCGGACGACAGGGGAAATCAGCCCCAGCATTTT. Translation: CASSSDDRGNQPQHF.

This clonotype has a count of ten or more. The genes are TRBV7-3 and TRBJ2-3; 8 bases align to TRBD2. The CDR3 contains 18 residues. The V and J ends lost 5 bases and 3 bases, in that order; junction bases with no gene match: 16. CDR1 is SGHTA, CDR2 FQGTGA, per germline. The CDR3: CASSPKPPLAAGTDTQYF. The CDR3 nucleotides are TGTGCCAGCAGCCCGAAACCCCCACTAGCGGCGGGGACAGATACGCAGTATTTT. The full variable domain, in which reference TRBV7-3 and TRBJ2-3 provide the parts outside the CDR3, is GAGVSQTPSNKVTEKGKYVELRCDPISGHTALYWYRQSLGQGPEFLIYFQGTGAADDSGLPNDRFFAVRPEGSVSTLKIQRTERGDSAVYLCASSPKPPLAAGTDTQYFGPGTRLTVL.

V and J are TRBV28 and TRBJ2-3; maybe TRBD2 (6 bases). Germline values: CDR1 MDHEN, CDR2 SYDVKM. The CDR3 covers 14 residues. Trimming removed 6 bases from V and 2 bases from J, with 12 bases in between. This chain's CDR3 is CASRKRGSTDTQYF. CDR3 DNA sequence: TGTGCCAGCAGGAAACGGGGGTCCACAGATACGCAGTATTTT.

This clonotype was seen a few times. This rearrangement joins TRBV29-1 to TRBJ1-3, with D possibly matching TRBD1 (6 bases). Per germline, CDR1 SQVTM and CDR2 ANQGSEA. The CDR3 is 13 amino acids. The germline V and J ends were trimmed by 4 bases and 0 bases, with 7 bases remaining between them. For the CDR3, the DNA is TGCAGCGTTGTCAGGGGCTCTGGAAACACCATATATTTT. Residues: CSVVRGSGNTIYF.

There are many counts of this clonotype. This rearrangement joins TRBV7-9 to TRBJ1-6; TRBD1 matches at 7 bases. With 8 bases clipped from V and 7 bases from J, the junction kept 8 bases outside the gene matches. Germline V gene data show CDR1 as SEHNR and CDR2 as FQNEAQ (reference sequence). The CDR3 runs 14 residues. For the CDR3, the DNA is TGTGCCAGCTTGGATTCGACAGGGAATTCACCCCTCCACTTT. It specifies CASLDSTGNSPLHF.